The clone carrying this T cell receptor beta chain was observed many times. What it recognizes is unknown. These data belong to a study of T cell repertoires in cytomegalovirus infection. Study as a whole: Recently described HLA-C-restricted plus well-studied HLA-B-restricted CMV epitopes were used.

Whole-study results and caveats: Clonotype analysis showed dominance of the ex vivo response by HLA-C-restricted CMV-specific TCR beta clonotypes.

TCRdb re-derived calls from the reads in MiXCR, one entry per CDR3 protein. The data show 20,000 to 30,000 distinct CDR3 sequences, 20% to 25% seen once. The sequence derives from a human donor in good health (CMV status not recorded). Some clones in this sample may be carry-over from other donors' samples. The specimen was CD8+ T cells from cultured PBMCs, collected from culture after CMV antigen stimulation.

This CDR3 reads CASHSGQAGGEKLFF. The DNA for the CDR3 is TGTGCCAGCCATTCGGGACAGGCAGGGGGTGAAAAACTGTTTTTT. The chain joins TRBV28 to TRBJ1-4; 8 positions agree with TRBD1. Germline values: CDR1 MDHEN, CDR2 SYDVKM. CDR3 size: 15 residues. After removal of 8 bases from V and 7 bases from J, the junction contained 12 bases not matched to a gene. The whole variable domain, remainder taken from reference TRBV28 and TRBJ1-4, is DVKVTQSSRYLVKRTGEKVFLECVQDMDHENMFWYRQDPGLGLRLIYFSYDVKMKEKGDIPEGYSVSREKKERFSLILESASTNQTSMYLCASHSGQAGGEKLFFGSGTQLSVL.